These 25 T cell receptor beta chains were sequenced from one sample in a study of T cells in women clearing cervical HPV infection. Sequenced by immunoSEQ multiplex PCR; TCRdb stores in-frame clones only, minus some. This sample contains roughly 15,000 clones. Sequenced: blood buffy coat. These receptors came from a woman between 18 and 75 years old with a cervical HPV16 infection that either progressed to CIN3+ or cleared (not recorded which).

Of note for this clone: The read ends 3 residues before the CDR3 terminus; that terminus is restored from the germline J gene. The chain combines TRBV20-1 with TRBJ2-2; the D gene is possibly TRBD1 (6 bases). Germline V CDR1 and CDR2: DFQATT, SNEGSKA (reference sequence). Trimming left V 7 bases short and J 5 bases short, with 14 bases between. This CDR3 spans 13 amino acids. CDR3 DNA, as far as it was read: TGCAGTGTCTGGGCAGGGGTGACCGGGGAG. Translating it yields CSVWAGVTGE. In full, the CDR3 reads CSVWAGVTGELFF.

Notes on this clone: The read ends 3 residues before the CDR3 terminus; that terminus is restored from the germline J gene. The chain recombines TRBV20-1 with TRBJ1-2; TRBD1 matches 10 bases. The CDR3 extends over 16 amino acids. The germline V gene encodes CDR1 DFQATT and CDR2 SNEGSKA (reference sequence). V shed 5 bases and J 2 bases; nucleotides not matched to a gene: 11. CDR3 DNA, as far as it was read: TGCAGTGCTGGACTCCGGGACAGGGGAGGGAACTATGGC. It yields the protein CSAGLRDRGGNYG. The whole CDR3 sequence reads CSAGLRDRGGNYGYTF.

Note on this clone: The CDR3 is cut off 3 residues early in the read; its end comes from the germline J gene. This rearrangement joins TRBV30 to TRBJ1-2; 12 bases line up with TRBD1. Trimming cost V 2 bases and J 7 bases; bases outside gene matches: 20. Germline assignment: CDR1 GTSNPN and CDR2 SVGIG (reference sequence). This CDR3 is built from 19 residues. The sequenced part of the CDR3 DNA is TGTGCCTGGAGTAAGGGACAGGGGGCGCCGGGCCTTCTGAATTTTGGC. It is translated as CAWSKGQGAPGLLNFG. The CDR3 in full is CAWSKGQGAPGLLNFGYTF.

Worth noting for this clone: The read finishes 3 residues shy of the CDR3 end, and the germline J gene is used to complete it. The rearrangement joins TRBV12-3 or TRBV12-4 to TRBJ2-1; TRBD2 is a possible D gene (5 bases). The CDR3 has 14 residues. Trimming cost V 3 bases and J 5 bases, with 11 bases left between them. Incomplete CDR3 DNA: TGTGCCAGCAGTTTTGATTCGGGGAACAATGAG. This sequence encodes CASSFDSGNNE. The entire CDR3 protein reads CASSFDSGNNEQFF.

A note on this clone: Because the CDR3's place on the DNA is in doubt, the DNA is left out and the CDR3 is given as listed by TCRdb. The chain joins TRBV10-2 to TRBJ1-6. Germline lookup yields CDR1 WSHSY and CDR2 SAAADI. With termini counted, the CDR3 has 15 amino acids. The CDR3: CASILDNGGNSPLHF.

Worth noting for this clone: Read sequence stops 3 residues before the CDR3 end, and the germline J gene provides the missing end. The V and J genes are TRBV6-1 and TRBJ1-3, with D maybe TRBD1 (6 bases). This CDR3 contains 17 residues. The V gene's germline CDR1 is MNHNS and CDR2 SASEGT. The V and J ends lost 5 bases and 8 bases respectively, with 25 bases between them. The CDR3 sequence: CASSQGGGYWKRDTIYF. CDR3 bases read: TGTGCCAGCAGTCAAGGGGGTGGGTACTGGAAGCGGGACACC.

As concerns this clone: From the germline J gene comes the end of the CDR3, since the read stops 3 residues before it. The V call is TRBV4-1, the J call TRBJ1-3; no clear D. The CDR3 covers 14 residues. The V end was cut by 6 bases, the J end by 0 bases, with 9 bases between. Looked up from germline, CDR1 is MGHRA and CDR2 is YSYEKL. The CDR3 bases that were read are TGCGCCAGCAGTCACACCTCCTCTGGAAACACC. Translated: CASSHTSSGNT. The complete CDR3 sequence is CASSHTSSGNTIYF.

Details on this clone: The read ends 3 residues shy of where the CDR3 ends; the end is completed using the germline J gene. The genes are TRBV30 and TRBJ1-1; possibly TRBD1 for D (5 bases). Between the trimmed V and J ends, which lost 4 bases and 1 base, there was a span of 10 bases. CDR1 is GTSNPN and CDR2 is SVGIG in the germline V gene (reference sequence). The CDR3 has 13 amino acids. This CDR3 reads CAWTFGGNTEAFF. Incomplete CDR3 DNA: TGTGCCTGGACTTTCGGGGGGAACACTGAA.

A word on this clone: The missing CDR3 end, 3 residues past where the read stops, is filled in from the germline J gene. This sequence joins TRBV13 and TRBJ2-3; tentative D call: TRBD1 (6 bases). The V end lost 5 bases, the J end lost 0 bases, and 9 bases lay between the germline ends. CDR3 length equals 14 residues. The germline CDR1 and CDR2 sequences are PRHDT and FYEKMQ (reference sequence). Partial CDR3 DNA: TGTGCCAGCAGCCACAGGGCTAGCACAGATACG. Translation: CASSHRASTDT. The whole CDR3 is CASSHRASTDTQYF.

Turning to this clone: The missing CDR3 end, 3 residues past where the read stops, is filled in from the germline J gene. The rearrangement uses TRBV20-1 and TRBJ1-1; D is undetermined. V was shortened by 3 bases and J by 3 bases, with 17 bases between the two germline ends. CDR1 DFQATT and CDR2 SNEGSKA come from the germline V gene (reference sequence). The length of the CDR3 is 15 residues. CDR3 bases read: TGCAGTGCTAGGAGTCCGAGTCATTCGGACACTGAA. Translating it yields CSARSPSHSDTE. The whole CDR3 sequence reads CSARSPSHSDTEAFF.

This clone shows up as medium-sized by frequency. From the germline J gene comes the end of the CDR3, since the read stops 3 residues before it. V usage is TRBV2 and J usage is TRBJ1-4; the match to TRBD1 covers 9 bases. This CDR3 is built from 16 residues. CDR1 and CDR2 from the germline V gene are SNHLY and FYNNEI. Unmatched junction bases numbered 4, after V lost 3 bases and J lost 2 bases. CDR3 region: CASSERTGATNEKLFF. The DNA read from the CDR3 is TGTGCCAGCAGTGAGAGGACAGGGGCCACTAATGAAAAA.

Comment on this clone: The read ends 3 residues early relative to the CDR3; the germline J gene fills the gap. The chain links TRBV20-1 to TRBJ2-7; 10 positions agree with TRBD2. Germline CDR1 and CDR2: DFQATT and SNEGSKA (reference sequence). CDR3 length: 16 amino acids. The V segment lost 0 bases and the J segment 0 bases; nucleotides outside the gene matches: 5. The CDR3 is CSARDAASGSSYEQYF. The CDR3 bases that were read are TGCAGTGCTAGAGATGCAGCTAGCGGGAGCTCCTACGAG.

Notes on this clone: The read falls 3 residues short of the CDR3 end, and the missing part is taken from the germline J gene. This rearrangement joins TRBV6-1 to TRBJ2-1; a possible D gene is TRBD1 (5 bases). Trimming cost V 3 bases and J 2 bases, with 5 bases left between them. The length of the CDR3 is 13 residues. Germline CDR1 is MNHNS and CDR2 is SASEGT. Incomplete CDR3 DNA: TGTGCCAGCAGTGACAGGGCCTACAATGAG. This encodes CASSDRAYNE. The whole CDR3 reads CASSDRAYNEQFF.

On this clone: The read ends 3 residues before the CDR3 terminus; that terminus is restored from the germline J gene. This chain joins TRBV6-4 and TRBJ2-6, with D possibly being TRBD1 (6 bases). Germline V gene data show CDR1 as MRHNA and CDR2 as SNTAGT. Trimming took 10 bases from V and 1 from J, leaving 14 bases between them. The CDR3 is 15 residues long. The covered CDR3 bases are TGTGCCATCCAACCCGACAGGTCTGGGGCCAACGTC. It specifies CAIQPDRSGANV. The full CDR3 reads CAIQPDRSGANVLTF.

About this clone itself: The read ends 3 residues before the CDR3 terminus; that terminus is restored from the germline J gene. This sequence joins TRBV5-6 and TRBJ2-1; 7 bases map to TRBD1. In germline, CDR1 is SGHDT, CDR2 YYEEEE. V shed 2 bases and J 7 bases; nucleotides not matched to a gene: 3. The CDR3 runs to 13 residues. The sequenced part of the CDR3 DNA is TGTGCCAGCAGCTTACCGACAGGGAATGAG. This gives the protein CASSLPTGNE. The entire CDR3 reads CASSLPTGNEQFF.

Remarks on this clone: From the germline J gene comes the end of the CDR3, since the read stops 3 residues before it. The V call is TRBV7-7, the J call TRBJ2-3; 11 bases agree with TRBD2. J lost 5 bases, V lost 5 bases, and 12 bases had no gene match. The CDR3 has 17 amino acids. Germline V lookup: CDR1 SSHAT, CDR2 FNYEAQ (reference sequence). CDR3 residues: CASSRLAGGRLIDTQYF. CDR3 bases read: TGTGCCAGCAGCCGGTTAGCGGGGGGGCGCTTGATAGATACG.

Note on this clone: The sequenced fragment ends 3 residues before the CDR3 boundary, so the rest is inferred from the germline J gene. The chain carries TRBV20-1 and TRBJ1-1, with D possibly TRBD1 on 6 matching bases. The germline V gene encodes CDR1 DFQATT and CDR2 SNEGSKA (reference sequence). There are 12 residues in the CDR3. The CDR3 bases that were read are TGCAGTGCTAGAGCCACAGGGAGTAGA. Translation gives CSARATGSR. The entire CDR3 protein is CSARATGSRAFF.

Worth noting for this clone: The read ends 3 residues before the CDR3 terminus; that terminus is restored from the germline J gene. The chain links TRBV30 to TRBJ1-5; D is perhaps TRBD1 (6 bases). The CDR3 is 13 residues long. V was shortened by 5 bases and J by 6 bases, with 14 bases between the two germline ends. Looked up from germline, CDR1 is GTSNPN and CDR2 is SVGIG (reference sequence). This CDR3 is CAWDRKRGQPQHF. The CDR3 DNA, read in part, is TGTGCCTGGGACAGGAAGAGAGGTCAGCCC.

As to this clone: The read gets to within 3 residues of the CDR3 end, and the germline J gene fills in the rest. The rearrangement uses TRBV5-5 and TRBJ1-2; 7 bases agree with TRBD1. Germline CDR1 SGHKS, CDR2 YYEKEE (reference sequence). The CDR3 length is 13 residues. This chain's CDR3 is CASSLASGGGYTF. The DNA read from the CDR3 is TGTGCCAGCAGCTTGGCGTCAGGGGGAGGC.

As to this clone: With the read ending 3 residues before the CDR3 end, the germline J gene is used to fill in that end. V is TRBV7-8 and J is TRBJ1-5; no firm D call. This CDR3 contains 14 residues. Deletions cut 4 bases from V and 0 bases from J, with 7 bases between. Germline CDR1 reads SGHVS; CDR2 reads FQNEAQ. CDR3 DNA, as far as it was read: TGTGCCAGCAGCTCGCGATATAGCAATCAGCCC. Protein sequence: CASSSRYSNQP. The CDR3 reads in full as CASSSRYSNQPQHF.

As for this clone: Read data end 3 residues before the CDR3 end; the end is taken from the germline J gene. The chain recombines TRBV20-1 with TRBJ2-1, with TRBD2 identical over 7 bases. Trimming removed 6 bases from V and 8 bases from J; junction bases left unmatched: 16. The CDR3 loop spans 15 amino acids. CDR1 and CDR2 from the germline V gene are DFQATT and SNEGSKA (reference sequence). The part of the CDR3 DNA that was read is TGCAGTGCCACCCCACCGGGACTACTGAGCCATGAG. This gives the protein CSATPPGLLSHE. The complete CDR3 reads CSATPPGLLSHEQFF.

The CDR3 here is CASSISPGGHQPQHF. The covered CDR3 bases are TGTGCCAGTAGTATATCTCCCGGTGGGCATCAGCCC. The gene calls are TRBV19 and TRBJ1-5; no firm D call. The CDR3 end is not reached by the read, which stops 3 residues before it; the germline J gene fills it in. The CDR3 has 15 residues. Trimming removed 2 bases from V and 5 bases from J, with 13 bases in between. The germline CDR1 and CDR2 sequences are LNHDA and SQIVND (reference sequence).

Comment on this clone: The CDR3 end falls 3 residues outside the read, so it is completed with the germline J gene. V is TRBV27 and J is TRBJ1-1; D not certain. The CDR3 covers 15 residues. Trimming cost V 5 bases and J 7 bases, with 20 bases left between them. CDR1 MNHEY and CDR2 SMNVEV come from the germline V gene (reference sequence). Partial CDR3 DNA: TGTGCCAGCAGTCACTCATTAGGGTCTTTTATTGAA. It yields the protein CASSHSLGSFIE. The whole CDR3 region reads CASSHSLGSFIEAFF.

Worth noting for this clone: The sequenced fragment ends 3 residues before the CDR3 boundary, so the rest is inferred from the germline J gene. The rearrangement joins TRBV10-1 to TRBJ2-2, with 9 bases matching TRBD2. Germline values: CDR1 WNHNN, CDR2 SYGVQD (reference sequence). The CDR3 sequence is 15 residues long. With 7 bases clipped from V and 5 bases from J, the junction kept 8 bases outside the gene matches. The part of the CDR3 DNA that was read is TGCGCCAGCACGGATAGCGGGAGTTCTACCGGGGAG. It translates to CASTDSGSSTGE. The entire CDR3 reads CASTDSGSSTGELFF.

To note about this clone: Coverage ceases 3 residues before the CDR3 finishes, and the germline J gene fills in the end. This chain uses TRBV20-1 with TRBJ2-7; 12 bases agree with TRBD2. From germline, CDR1 is DFQATT and CDR2 SNEGSKA (reference sequence). V lost 5 bases, J lost 4 bases, and 3 bases stayed unmatched. CDR3 size: 13 residues. CDR3 DNA, as far as it was read: TGCAGTGCTCCTAGCGGGAGGGCTTACGAG. This gives the protein CSAPSGRAYE. The CDR3 as a whole reads CSAPSGRAYEQYF.